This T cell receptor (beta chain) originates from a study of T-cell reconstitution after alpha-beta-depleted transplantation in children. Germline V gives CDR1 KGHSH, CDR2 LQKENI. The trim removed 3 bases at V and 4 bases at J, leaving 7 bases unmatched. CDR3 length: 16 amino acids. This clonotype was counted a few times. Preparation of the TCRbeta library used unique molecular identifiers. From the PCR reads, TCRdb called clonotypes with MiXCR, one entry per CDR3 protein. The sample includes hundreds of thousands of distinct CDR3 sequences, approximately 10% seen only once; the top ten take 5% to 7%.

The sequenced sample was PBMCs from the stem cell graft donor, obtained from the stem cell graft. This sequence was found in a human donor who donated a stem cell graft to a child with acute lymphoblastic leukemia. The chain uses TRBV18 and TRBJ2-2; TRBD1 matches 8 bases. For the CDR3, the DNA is TGTGCCAGCTCACCTACGACAGGGGCGAGCACCGGGGAGCTGTTTTTT. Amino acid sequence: CASSPTTGASTGELFF.